The TCR beta chain described here comes from a study of OX40 agonist ivuxolimab in advanced cancers. Study in general: Patients in dose escalation had liver, melanoma, kidney or head and neck cancers. Findings of the study overall: It was not determined which antigens were specifically recognized by the peripheral T cells that had undergone clonal expansion.

In germline, CDR1 is SQVTM, CDR2 ANQGSEA. CDR3 length equals 14 residues. V was clipped by 4 bases and J by 5 bases; unmatched bases: 7. In regard to this clone: The antigen remains undetermined.

The method was immunoSEQ multiplex PCR; TCRdb's version includes in-frame clones alone and lacks a portion of them. The table shows 90,000 or so clones, with more than 70% occurring only once. This material consisted of CD4+ or CD8+ T cells sorted from blood, taken in a trial of the OX40 agonist ivuxolimab. The sequence came from an adult with an advanced solid tumor such as melanoma, head and neck, liver or kidney cancer. This chain links TRBV29-1 with TRBJ1-1, with 10 bases matching TRBD1. The chain's CDR3 is CSVGSGTGVTEAFF. The CDR3 DNA reads TGCAGCGTTGGTTCGGGGACAGGGGTTACTGAAGCTTTCTTT.